This TCR beta chain emerged from a study of T cells in Graves' hyperthyroidism and ophthalmopathy. Authors of the study amplified TCR beta CDR3 regions from RNA transcripts. Initially, a first-round RT-PCR of the TCR CDR3 employed the HTBI primer set. Each CDR3 protein gets one entry after TCRdb re-called the multiplex PCR reads with MiXCR. The data contain around 35,000 distinct CDR3 sequences, under 65% of them seen just once; the ten biggest clones take up more than 25%. This TCR derives from a middle-aged woman with Graves' ophthalmopathy. The sequenced sample consisted of blood.

The CDR3 DNA is TGCAGCCTATGCCCGCCAGAGTCGAACTACGAGCAGTACTTC. It is translated as CSLCPPESNYEQYF. The chain uses TRBV29-1 and TRBJ2-7, with D hard to call. This CDR3 has 14 amino acids. The V and J ends lost 8 bases and 3 bases respectively, with 20 bases between them. Germline CDR1 reads SQVTM; CDR2 reads ANQGSEA.